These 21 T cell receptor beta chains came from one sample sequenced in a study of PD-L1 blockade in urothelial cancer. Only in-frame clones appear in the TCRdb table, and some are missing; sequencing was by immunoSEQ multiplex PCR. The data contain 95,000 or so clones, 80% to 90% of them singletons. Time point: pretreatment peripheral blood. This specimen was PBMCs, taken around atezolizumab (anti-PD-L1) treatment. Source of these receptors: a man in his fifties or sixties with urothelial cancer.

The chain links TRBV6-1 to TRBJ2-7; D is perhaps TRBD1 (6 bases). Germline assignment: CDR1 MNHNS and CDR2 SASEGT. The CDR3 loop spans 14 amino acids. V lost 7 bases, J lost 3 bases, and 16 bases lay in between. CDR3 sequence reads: CASTTQQGNYEQYF. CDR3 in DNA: TGTGCCAGCACTACGCAACAGGGTAACTACGAGCAGTACTTC.

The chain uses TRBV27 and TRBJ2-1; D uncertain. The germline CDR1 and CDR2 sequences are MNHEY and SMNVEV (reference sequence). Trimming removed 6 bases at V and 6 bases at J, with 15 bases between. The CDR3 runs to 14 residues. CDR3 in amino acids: CASRGLSAPNEQFF. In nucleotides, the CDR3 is TGTGCCAGCAGGGGTTTGAGCGCTCCCAATGAGCAGTTCTTC.

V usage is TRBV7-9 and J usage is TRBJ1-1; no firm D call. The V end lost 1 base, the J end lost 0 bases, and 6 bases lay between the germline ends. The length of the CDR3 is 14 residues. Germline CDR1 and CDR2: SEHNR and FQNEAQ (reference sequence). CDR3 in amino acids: CASSLGTLNTEAFF. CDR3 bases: TGTGCCAGCAGCTTAGGGACTTTGAACACTGAAGCTTTCTTT.

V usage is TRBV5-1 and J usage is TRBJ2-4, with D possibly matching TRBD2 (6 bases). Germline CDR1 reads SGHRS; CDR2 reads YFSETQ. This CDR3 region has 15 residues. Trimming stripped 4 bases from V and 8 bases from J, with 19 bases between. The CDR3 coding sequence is TGCGCCAGCAGCCTCGGGACTGTTGAGGTGGACATTCAGTACTTC. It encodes CASSLGTVEVDIQYF.

CDR3 protein: CASSRGTGGWQPQHF. The CDR3 DNA follows: TGTGCCAGCAGCCGCGGGACAGGGGGCTGGCAGCCCCAGCATTTT. The chain uses TRBV28 and TRBJ1-5; 12 nucleotides align to TRBD1. The CDR3 sequence is 15 residues long. V dropped 6 bases and J dropped 7; count of bases not matched to a gene: 7. Germline V gene sequence: CDR1 MDHEN, CDR2 SYDVKM. Full variable domain (outside the CDR3, taken from reference TRBV28 and TRBJ1-5): DVKVTQSSRYLVKRTGEKVFLECVQDMDHENMFWYRQDPGLGLRLIYFSYDVKMKEKGDIPEGYSVSREKKERFSLILESASTNQTSMYLCASSRGTGGWQPQHFGDGTRLSIL.

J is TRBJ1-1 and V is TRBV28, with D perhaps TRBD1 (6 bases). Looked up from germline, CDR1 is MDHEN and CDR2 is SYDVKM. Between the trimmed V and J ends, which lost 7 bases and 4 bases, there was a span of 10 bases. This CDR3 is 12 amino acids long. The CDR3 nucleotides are TGTGCCAGCACCGGACAGCCCACTGAAGCTTTCTTT. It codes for CASTGQPTEAFF.

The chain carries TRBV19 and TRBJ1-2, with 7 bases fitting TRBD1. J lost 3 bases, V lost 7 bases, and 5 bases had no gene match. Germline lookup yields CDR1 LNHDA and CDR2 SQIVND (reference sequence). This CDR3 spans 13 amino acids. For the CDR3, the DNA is TGTGCCAGTATTTCCGGGACAGACTATGGCTACACCTTC. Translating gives CASISGTDYGYTF.

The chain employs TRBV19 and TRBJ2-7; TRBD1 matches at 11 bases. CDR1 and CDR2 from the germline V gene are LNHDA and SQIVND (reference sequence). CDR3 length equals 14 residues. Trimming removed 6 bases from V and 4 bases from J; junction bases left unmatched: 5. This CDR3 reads CASRAGTGGYEQYF. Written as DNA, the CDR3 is TGTGCCAGTAGGGCCGGGACAGGGGGGTACGAGCAGTACTTC.

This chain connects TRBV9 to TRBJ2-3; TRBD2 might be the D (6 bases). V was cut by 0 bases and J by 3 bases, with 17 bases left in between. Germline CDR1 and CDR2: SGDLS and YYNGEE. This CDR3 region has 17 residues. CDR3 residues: CASSVESGGTVTDTQYF. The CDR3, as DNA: TGTGCCAGCAGCGTAGAATCTGGCGGGACGGTAACAGATACGCAGTATTTT.

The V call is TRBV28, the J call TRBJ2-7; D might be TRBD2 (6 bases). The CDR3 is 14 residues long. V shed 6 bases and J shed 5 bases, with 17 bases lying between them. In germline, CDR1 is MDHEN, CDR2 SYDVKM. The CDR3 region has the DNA TGTGCCAGCAGACCGGGACTCCCCCCCCACGAGCAGTACTTC. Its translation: CASRPGLPPHEQYF.

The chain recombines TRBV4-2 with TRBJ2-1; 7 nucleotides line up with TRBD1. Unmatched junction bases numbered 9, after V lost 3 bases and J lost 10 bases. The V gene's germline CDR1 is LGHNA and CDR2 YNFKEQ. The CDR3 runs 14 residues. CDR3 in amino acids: CASSQNQGVGEQFF. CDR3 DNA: TGTGCCAGCAGCCAGAACCAGGGGGTAGGGGAGCAGTTCTTC.

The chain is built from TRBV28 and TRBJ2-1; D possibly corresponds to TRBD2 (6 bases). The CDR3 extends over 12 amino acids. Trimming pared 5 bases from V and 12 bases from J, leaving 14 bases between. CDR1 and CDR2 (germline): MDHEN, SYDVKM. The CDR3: CASSTLGLGQFF. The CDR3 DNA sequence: TGTGCCAGCAGTACTTTGGGACTTGGGCAGTTCTTC.

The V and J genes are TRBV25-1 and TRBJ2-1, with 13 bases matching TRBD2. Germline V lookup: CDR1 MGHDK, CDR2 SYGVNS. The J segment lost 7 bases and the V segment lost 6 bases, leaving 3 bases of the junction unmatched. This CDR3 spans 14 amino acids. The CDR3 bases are TGTGCCAGCAGGACTAGCGGGGGGCTTAATGAGCAGTTCTTC. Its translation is CASRTSGGLNEQFF.

CDR3 protein: CASKGLPESEKLFF. For the CDR3, the DNA is TGTGCCAGCAAGGGACTTCCTGAGAGTGAAAAACTGTTTTTT. The chain uses TRBV28 and TRBJ1-4; a weak D match, TRBD1 (5 bases). The CDR3 sequence is 14 residues long. In germline, CDR1 is MDHEN, CDR2 SYDVKM. The V end was cut by 7 bases, the J end by 7 bases, with 16 bases between.

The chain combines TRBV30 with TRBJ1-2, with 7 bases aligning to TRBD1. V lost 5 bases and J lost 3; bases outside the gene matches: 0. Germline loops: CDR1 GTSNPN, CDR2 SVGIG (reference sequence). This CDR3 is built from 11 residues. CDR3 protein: CAWQGDYGYTF. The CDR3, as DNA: TGTGCCTGGCAGGGGGACTATGGCTACACCTTC.

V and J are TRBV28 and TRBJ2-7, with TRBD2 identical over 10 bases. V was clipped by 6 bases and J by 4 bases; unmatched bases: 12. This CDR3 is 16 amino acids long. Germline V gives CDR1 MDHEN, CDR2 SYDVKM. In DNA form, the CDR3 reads TGTGCCAGCAGACCCTACCCCGGGACTAGCGCTTACGAGCAGTACTTC. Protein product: CASRPYPGTSAYEQYF. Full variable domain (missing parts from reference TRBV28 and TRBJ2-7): DVKVTQSSRYLVKRTGEKVFLECVQDMDHENMFWYRQDPGLGLRLIYFSYDVKMKEKGDIPEGYSVSREKKERFSLILESASTNQTSMYLCASRPYPGTSAYEQYFGPGTRLTVT.

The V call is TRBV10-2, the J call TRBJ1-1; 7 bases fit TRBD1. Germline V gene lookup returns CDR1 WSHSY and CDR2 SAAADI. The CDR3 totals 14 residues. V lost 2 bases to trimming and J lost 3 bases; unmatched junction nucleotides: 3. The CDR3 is CASSEKGADTEAFF. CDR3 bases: TGCGCCAGCAGTGAGAAGGGGGCGGACACTGAAGCTTTCTTT.

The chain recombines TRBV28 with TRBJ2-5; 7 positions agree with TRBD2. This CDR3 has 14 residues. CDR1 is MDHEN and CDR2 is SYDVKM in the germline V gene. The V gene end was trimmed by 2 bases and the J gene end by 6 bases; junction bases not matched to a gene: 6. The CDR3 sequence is CASSLLAGEKTQYF. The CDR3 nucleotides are TGTGCCAGCAGTTTACTGGCGGGAGAAAAGACCCAGTACTTC.

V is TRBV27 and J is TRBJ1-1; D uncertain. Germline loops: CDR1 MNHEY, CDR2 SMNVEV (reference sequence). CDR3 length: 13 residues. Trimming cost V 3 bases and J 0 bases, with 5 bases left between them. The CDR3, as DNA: TGTGCCAGCAGTTTTCTAGTGAACACTGAAGCTTTCTTT. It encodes CASSFLVNTEAFF.

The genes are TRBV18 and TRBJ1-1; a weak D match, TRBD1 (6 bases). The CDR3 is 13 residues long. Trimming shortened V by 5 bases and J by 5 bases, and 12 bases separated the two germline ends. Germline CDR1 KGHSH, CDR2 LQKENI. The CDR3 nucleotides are TGTGCCAGCTCAGCGGCACAGGGTACTGAAGCTTTCTTT. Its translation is CASSAAQGTEAFF.

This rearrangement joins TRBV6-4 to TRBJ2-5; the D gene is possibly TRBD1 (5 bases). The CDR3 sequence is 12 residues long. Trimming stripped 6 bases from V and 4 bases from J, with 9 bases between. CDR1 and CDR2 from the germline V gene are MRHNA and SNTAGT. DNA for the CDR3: TGTGCCAGCAGAGGGGCTCGAGAGACCCAGTACTTC. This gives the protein CASRGARETQYF.